The T cell receptor beta chain described here comes from a study of metastatic and nonmetastatic thyroid tumors. Per the original methods: CDR3 was compared across clinicopathological groups, and the resulting differences were used to build a distant-metastasis classifier for papillary thyroid cancer. TCRdb reprocessed the PCR reads using MiXCR. These V and J calls originate from TCRdb's pipeline instead of the authors' own analysis. Of 20,000 to 25,000 clones in the sample, 20% to 30% were seen once. This clone was seen repeatedly, ten times or more. What it recognizes is unknown. Every patient underwent thyroid surgery untreated. Findings of the study overall: Relative to benign nodules, malignant thyroid tumors were reportedly characterized by significantly elevated TCR beta diversity in blood and tumor.

The specimen sequenced was tumor tissue. The sequence came from a male donor with papillary thyroid cancer or a benign thyroid nodule (not recorded which). Some clones in this sample may be carry-over from other donors' samples.

CDR3 in amino acids: CASSLGGLAGINIQYF. In DNA, the CDR3 is TGTGCCAGCAGTTTAGGGGGACTAGCGGGGATAAACATTCAGTACTTC. The chain is built from TRBV12-3 or TRBV12-4 and TRBJ2-4; 13 positions match TRBD2. V dropped 1 base and J dropped 6; count of bases not matched to a gene: 3. The CDR3 sequence is 16 residues long.